The 21 T cell receptor beta chains in this list originate from one sample, sequenced in a study of blood T cell repertoires in COVID-19. Here immunoSEQ multiplex PCR was the method, and the copy in TCRdb shows in-frame clones only, minus some. The sample consists of 180,000 or so clones, more than 75% of them appearing once. Source material: peripheral blood. The receptors here all came from a woman between 50 and 59 years old with active or convalescent COVID-19.

The chain carries TRBV11-2 and TRBJ2-7; 10 bases are shared with TRBD2. The trim removed 0 bases at V and 3 bases at J, leaving 5 bases unmatched. Germline V gene data show CDR1 as SGHAT and CDR2 as FQNNGV. The CDR3 loop spans 16 amino acids. CDR3 protein: CASSLDSGRADYEQYF. The CDR3 DNA reads TGTGCCAGCAGCTTAGACAGCGGGAGGGCCGACTACGAGCAGTACTTC.

The chain couples TRBV28 to TRBJ2-7; D is unclear. Deletions cut 3 bases from V and 3 bases from J, with 12 bases between. This CDR3 is 14 amino acids long. CDR1 MDHEN and CDR2 SYDVKM come from the germline V gene. The CDR3 is CASSFPGFLYEQYF. As DNA, the CDR3 is TGTGCCAGCAGTTTTCCCGGTTTCCTCTACGAGCAGTACTTC.

The V and J genes are TRBV7-3 and TRBJ2-1; 7 bases line up with TRBD2. Germline CDR1 SGHTA, CDR2 FQGTGA. CDR3 length: 17 amino acids. Germline trimming cut 5 bases from V and 7 bases from J; bases unmatched to any gene: 17. The CDR3 bases are TGTGCCAGCAGCACCCCCCCTACTAGCGCGAAACAGAATGAGCAGTTCTTC. This encodes CASSTPPTSAKQNEQFF.

The chain links TRBV15 to TRBJ2-3; 12 bases map to TRBD2. The V gene end was trimmed by 1 base and the J gene end by 5 bases; junction bases not matched to a gene: 7. This CDR3 has 17 residues. The germline V gene encodes CDR1 LNHNV and CDR2 YYDKDF (reference sequence). The CDR3 DNA reads as TGTGCCACCAGCAGAGTGGTGACTAGCGGGAGAGGAGATACGCAGTATTTT. Protein: CATSRVVTSGRGDTQYF.

At least ten counts were recorded for this clone. The chain couples TRBV7-3 to TRBJ2-2; D is undetermined. The V end was cut by 2 bases, the J end by 4 bases, with 11 bases between. Germline CDR1 SGHTA, CDR2 FQGTGA. The CDR3 length is 15 residues. CDR3 DNA: TGTGCCAGCAGCTTAGGTTCAGGCCTCACCGGGGAGCTGTTTTTT. Encoded protein: CASSLGSGLTGELFF.

V and J are TRBV9 and TRBJ2-5; 11 nucleotides align to TRBD2. V trimming: 3 bases; J trimming: 4 bases; junction bases outside the gene matches: 2. The CDR3 runs to 14 residues. Germline V lookup: CDR1 SGDLS, CDR2 YYNGEE. The CDR3, as DNA: TGTGCCAGCAGCGGCGGGACTAGCGGAGAGACCCAGTACTTC. Translated, it gives CASSGGTSGETQYF.

V and J are TRBV2 and TRBJ1-1; TRBD1 agrees at 8 bases. The germline gives CDR1 SNHLY, CDR2 FYNNEI. The CDR3 is 12 amino acids. V shed 9 bases, J shed 4 bases, and the junction held 4 bases outside the gene matches. The CDR3 DNA reads as TGTGCCAGTACAGACAGGGGCACTGAAGCTTTCTTT. This translates into CASTDRGTEAFF.

This rearrangement joins TRBV18 to TRBJ1-4; 10 nucleotides align to TRBD1. The J segment lost 6 bases and the V segment lost 3 bases, leaving 7 bases of the junction unmatched. CDR1 and CDR2 (germline): KGHSH, LQKENI. This CDR3 is built from 16 residues. CDR3 residues: CASSPRQGADDEKLFF. Written as DNA, the CDR3 is TGTGCCAGCTCACCTCGACAGGGGGCTGACGATGAAAAACTGTTTTTT. The variable domain in full, with the rest retrieved from reference TRBV18 and TRBJ1-4, is NAGVMQNPRHLVRRRGQEARLRCSPMKGHSHVYWYRQLPEEGLKFMVYLQKENIIDESGMPKERFSAEFPKEGPSILRIQQVVRGDSAAYFCASSPRQGADDEKLFFGSGTQLSVL.

This clone was seen a few times. The V and J genes are TRBV30 and TRBJ2-1; 8 positions match TRBD2. Germline V CDR1 and CDR2: GTSNPN, SVGIG (reference sequence). J was trimmed by 6 bases and V by 4 bases; bases with no gene match: 5. This CDR3 has 13 amino acids. The CDR3 region is CAWTRSGANEQFF. The CDR3 nucleotides are TGTGCCTGGACTCGTAGCGGGGCCAATGAGCAGTTCTTC.

The sample holds a few counts of this clone. The chain carries TRBV28 and TRBJ1-4, with D possibly TRBD1 on 6 matching bases. Germline V gene data show CDR1 as MDHEN and CDR2 as SYDVKM. V lost 0 bases and J 2 bases, leaving 7 bases between the germline ends. This CDR3 is 15 amino acids long. The CDR3 region is CASSLWDSTNEKLFF. DNA of the CDR3: TGTGCCAGCAGTTTATGGGACAGTACTAATGAAAAACTGTTTTTT.

V gene TRBV28 combines with J gene TRBJ2-7; TRBD1 matches at 7 bases. The CDR3 is 15 residues long. With 2 bases clipped from V and 0 bases from J, the junction kept 4 bases outside the gene matches. Germline CDR1 is MDHEN and CDR2 is SYDVKM. The CDR3 coding sequence is TGTGCCAGCAGTTTAGCCAGGGACAGCTCCTACGAGCAGTACTTC. The encoded protein is CASSLARDSSYEQYF.

As DNA, the CDR3 is TGCGCCAGCAGCTTGGGATCAGGGCTCCTGAACACTGAAGCTTTCTTT. Its protein product is CASSLGSGLLNTEAFF. This sequence joins TRBV5-1 and TRBJ1-1; possibly TRBD1 for D (5 bases). The germline V gene encodes CDR1 SGHRS and CDR2 YFSETQ. V lost 0 bases and J 0 bases, leaving 12 bases between the germline ends. The CDR3 consists of 16 residues. Combining the CDR3 with reference TRBV5-1 and TRBJ1-1 gives the whole variable domain KAGVTQTPRYLIKTRGQQVTLSCSPISGHRSVSWYQQTPGQGLQFLFEYFSETQRNKGNFPGRFSGRQFSNSRSEMNVSTLELGDSALYLCASSLGSGLLNTEAFFGQGTRLTVV.

This rearrangement joins TRBV5-6 to TRBJ2-3; 10 bases align to TRBD2. The V gene end was trimmed by 3 bases and the J gene end by 0 bases; junction bases not matched to a gene: 13. Germline CDR1 SGHDT, CDR2 YYEEEE. The CDR3 is 19 amino acids. DNA for the CDR3: TGTGCCAGCAGCTACGGGCGGGGTAGGACTAGCGGTAGCACAGATACGCAGTATTTT. Its protein product is CASSYGRGRTSGSTDTQYF.

In DNA, the CDR3 is TGTGCCAGCAGCTTAGACGGCGGGTTTGATGGCTACACCTTC. Translating gives CASSLDGGFDGYTF. This chain uses TRBV7-9 with TRBJ1-2; D gene ambiguous. The CDR3 sequence is 14 residues long. Germline CDR1 reads SEHNR; CDR2 reads FQNEAQ (reference sequence). Deletions cut 1 base from V and 6 bases from J, with 12 bases between.

The J gene is TRBJ2-5, the V gene TRBV3-1 (or the pseudogene TRBV3-2), with TRBD2 matching over 8 bases. This CDR3 comprises 14 residues. Losses at the gene ends were 3 bases for V and 5 bases for J; bases not matched to a gene: 5. In germline, CDR1 is LGHDT, CDR2 YNNKEL (reference sequence). CDR3 in amino acids: CASSQTSASETQYF. CDR3 DNA: TGTGCCAGCAGCCAGACTAGCGCCTCGGAGACCCAGTACTTC.

This clone was seen just once. The chain recombines TRBV6-5 with TRBJ1-6; D remains ambiguous. This CDR3 region has 12 residues. CDR1 and CDR2 (germline): MNHEY, SVGAGI. V gave up 6 bases and J gave up 7 bases, with 7 bases separating them. CDR3 in amino acids: CASRAGNSPLHF. The CDR3 DNA sequence: TGTGCCAGCAGGGCGGGGAATTCACCCCTCCACTTT.

This clone was seen more than once but under ten times. This rearrangement joins TRBV4-1 to TRBJ1-4; TRBD1 matches at 7 bases. Per the germline V gene, CDR1 is MGHRA and CDR2 is YSYEKL. V was clipped by 11 bases and J by 8 bases; unmatched bases: 11. The CDR3 sequence is 13 residues long. The DNA of the CDR3 is TGCGCCCCCACACGACAGGGAGGCGAAAAACTGTTTTTT. This encodes CAPTRQGGEKLFF.

This chain joins TRBV6-6 and TRBJ2-1; the match to TRBD2 covers 13 bases. Germline CDR1 is MNHNY and CDR2 is SVGAGI (reference sequence). V was pared by 5 bases and J by 8 bases, with 3 bases of the junction left unmatched. CDR3 length: 14 amino acids. The CDR3 nucleotides read TGTGCCAGCAGTCGGACTAGCGGGAGTGATGAGCAGTTCTTC. Amino acid sequence: CASSRTSGSDEQFF.

This chain joins TRBV5-1 and TRBJ2-5, with 7 bases identical to TRBD2. The CDR3 totals 14 residues. V dropped 3 bases and J dropped 2; count of bases not matched to a gene: 4. Germline lookup yields CDR1 SGHRS and CDR2 YFSETQ. The CDR3 reads CASSSWGGQETQYF. The CDR3 nucleotides are TGCGCCAGCAGCTCGTGGGGGGGACAAGAGACCCAGTACTTC.

The V call is TRBV19, the J call TRBJ2-5, with TRBD2 matching over 14 bases. The CDR3 is made up of 16 amino acids. Germline CDR1 reads LNHDA; CDR2 reads SQIVND (reference sequence). With V trimmed by 4 bases and J by 5 bases, 6 bases remained unmatched. The CDR3 sequence is CASSTTSGRVRETQYF. The CDR3 nucleotides read TGTGCCAGTAGTACGACTAGCGGGAGGGTCAGGGAGACCCAGTACTTC.

There are many counts of this clone. The CDR3 sequence: CASMRGYNEKLFF. The DNA for the CDR3 is TGTGCCAGCATGCGGGGTTATAATGAAAAACTGTTTTTT. The gene calls are TRBV7-2 and TRBJ1-4; D unclear. Trimming removed 7 bases at V and 4 bases at J, with 10 bases between. The CDR3 covers 13 residues. Germline CDR1 reads SGHTA; CDR2 reads FQGNSA.